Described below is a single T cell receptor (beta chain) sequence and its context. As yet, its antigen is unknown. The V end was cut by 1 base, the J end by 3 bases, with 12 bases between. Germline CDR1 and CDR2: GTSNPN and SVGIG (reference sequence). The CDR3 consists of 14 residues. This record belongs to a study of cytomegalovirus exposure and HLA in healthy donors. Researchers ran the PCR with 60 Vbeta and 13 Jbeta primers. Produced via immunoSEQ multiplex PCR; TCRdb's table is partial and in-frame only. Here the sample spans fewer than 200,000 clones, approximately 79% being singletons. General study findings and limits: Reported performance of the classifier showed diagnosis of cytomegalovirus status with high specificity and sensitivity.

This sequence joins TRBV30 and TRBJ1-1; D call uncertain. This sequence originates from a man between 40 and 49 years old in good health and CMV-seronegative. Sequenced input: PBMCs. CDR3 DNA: TGTGCCTGGAGTGCCACTCGACAAGACACTGAAGCTTTCTTT. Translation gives CAWSATRQDTEAFF.